This T cell receptor beta chain was identified in a study of T cells after yellow fever vaccination. This clonotype was seen at least ten times. The CDR3 contains 17 residues. In germline, CDR1 is MDHEN, CDR2 SYDVKM. Trimming removed 4 bases from V and 2 bases from J; junction bases left unmatched: 12. TCRdb used MiXCR to reprocess the 5' RACE reads, holding one entry per CDR3 protein. The sample has some 120,000 distinct CDR3 sequences, 7.4% seen once; the top ten hold around 2.6%. The receptor was isolated from a man aged 18 to 30 who received the YFV17D yellow fever vaccine. The sequences come from CD4+ T cells sorted from PBMCs, collected more than 8 days after the first yellow fever vaccination. The gene calls are TRBV28 and TRBJ2-7, with 9 nucleotides matching TRBD2. The CDR3 protein is CASSSSGGPPGTYEQYF. The CDR3, as DNA: TGTGCCAGCAGTTCGAGCGGGGGGCCTCCCGGTACCTACGAGCAGTACTTC.